The clone carrying this T cell receptor (beta chain) has a handful of counts. What it recognizes is unknown. At the DNA level, this CDR3 is encoded by other sequences in the same sample as well. PCR involved 60 Vbeta and 13 Jbeta primers. Clones were sequenced by immunoSEQ multiplex PCR, and TCRdb holds only the in-frame ones, with some missing. This sample has roughly 120,000 clones, with approximately 80% found just once. The data originate from a study of cytomegalovirus exposure and HLA in healthy donors. Notes on the study in general: The sole available immune exposure information was CMV serostatus. Because they were indistinguishable, some V segments, including TRBV6-2 and TRBV6-3, were excluded.

The CDR3 length is 14 residues. J lost 1 base, V lost 5 bases, and 4 bases had no gene match. The germline V gene encodes CDR1 MNHEY and CDR2 SMNVEV (reference sequence). J is TRBJ1-2 and V is TRBV27; 7 bases fit TRBD1. Material: PBMCs. This TCR was recovered from a woman aged 35 to 49 in good health and CMV-seropositive. CDR3 DNA sequence: TGTGCCAGCAGTCTACACAGGGGTAACTATGGCTACACCTTC. Amino acid sequence: CASSLHRGNYGYTF.